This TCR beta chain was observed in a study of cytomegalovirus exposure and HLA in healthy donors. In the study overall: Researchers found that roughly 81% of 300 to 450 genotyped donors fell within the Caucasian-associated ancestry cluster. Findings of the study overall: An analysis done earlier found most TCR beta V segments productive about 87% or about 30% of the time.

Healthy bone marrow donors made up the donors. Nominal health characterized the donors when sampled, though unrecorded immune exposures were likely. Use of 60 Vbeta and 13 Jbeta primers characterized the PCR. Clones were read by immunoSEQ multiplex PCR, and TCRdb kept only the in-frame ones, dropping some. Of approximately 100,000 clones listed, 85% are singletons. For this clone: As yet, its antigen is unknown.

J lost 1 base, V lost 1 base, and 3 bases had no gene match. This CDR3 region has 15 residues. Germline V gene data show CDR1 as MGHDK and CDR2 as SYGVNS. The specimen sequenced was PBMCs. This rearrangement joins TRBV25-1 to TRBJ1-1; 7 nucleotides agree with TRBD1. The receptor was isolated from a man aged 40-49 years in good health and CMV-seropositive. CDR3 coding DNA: TGTGCCAGCAGTGAATTTGGACAGGCGAACACTGAAGCTTTCTTT. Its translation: CASSEFGQANTEAFF.